The clone carrying this T cell receptor beta chain occurred many times. The data are from a study of human T cells and chemical hapten exposure. Noted time point: healthy volunteer bleed at 2 weeks. Sequencing started from total RNA isolated from unfractionated whole blood. Within the library, unique molecular identifiers were attached to each individual cDNA molecule. TCRdb itself ran the RACE reads through MiXCR, one entry per CDR3 protein. The data show 100,000 to 150,000 distinct CDR3 sequences, with approximately 9.5% seen just once and 1.5% to 2% held by the top ten. Material for sequencing was whole blood. The clonotype originates from a male donor in good health. Some clones in this sample may be carry-over from other donors' samples.

CDR3 nucleotides: TGTGCCAGCAGATCAGGGACAGGGGGCTACTCACCCCTCCACTTT. Residues: CASRSGTGGYSPLHF. The chain recombines TRBV12-3 or TRBV12-4 with TRBJ1-6, with 12 positions matching TRBD1. With 6 bases clipped from V and 10 bases from J, the junction kept 7 bases outside the gene matches. This CDR3 is 15 amino acids long.